This entry features one TCR beta chain sequence. Method: immunoSEQ multiplex PCR; TCRdb's copy keeps in-frame clones and lacks some. Of approximately 100,000 clones listed, 70% to 80% are singletons. This sample was included in a study of glioma-infiltrating T cells after dendritic cell vaccination. The receptor was derived from a human donor with glioblastoma. The specimen was blood, collected before dendritic cell vaccination.

This CDR3 reads CAIRRTSGSRSRGEQYF. The CDR3 coding sequence is TGTGCCATCAGAAGAACTAGCGGGAGCCGCAGTCGGGGGGAGCAGTACTTC. J is TRBJ2-7 and V is TRBV10-3, with TRBD2 matching 11 bases. The CDR3 extends over 17 amino acids. In germline, CDR1 is ENHRY, CDR2 SYGVKD. V lost 6 bases to trimming and J lost 7 bases; unmatched junction nucleotides: 17.